This T cell receptor beta chain was obtained from a study of identical twins. Findings and caveats of the study: Diverse VJ usage suggested most zero-insertion clonotypes were not invariant T cells. Weaker excess twin sharing was seen among beta out-of-frame sequences.

With respect to this clonotype: Its cognate antigen is unknown.

Through template switching, a universal primer site was introduced, and the cDNA contained unique molecular identifiers. MiXCR, applied by TCRdb to the 5' RACE reads, yields one record per CDR3 protein. Of around 140,000 distinct CDR3 sequences detected, 3.5% appear once; the ten largest clones hold around 8%. Per the germline V gene, CDR1 is MNHEY and CDR2 is SMNVEV (reference sequence). V lost 6 bases, J lost 2 bases, and 19 bases lay in between. CDR3 length equals 16 residues. The chain couples TRBV27 to TRBJ1-2, with a possible D match to TRBD1 (6 bases). Material: memory T cells sorted from blood. The TCR sequence derives from a man between 18 and 35 years old in good health. In DNA form, the CDR3 reads TGTGCCAGCAGCCGCTCTTGGGGGGCACTCAACTATGGCTACACCTTC. Translating gives CASSRSWGALNYGYTF.